Shown below are 9 T cell receptor beta chains from a single sample sequenced in a study of T cell responses to AZD1222 COVID-19 vaccine. Data came from immunoSEQ multiplex PCR; TCRdb stores just in-frame clones and leaves some out. The sample carries 90,000 or so clones, around nine tenths recorded once. The sequenced sample was peripheral blood, obtained 28 days after the second AZD1222 dose. All receptors derive from an adult who received the AZD1222 COVID-19 vaccine.

V and J are TRBV5-1 and TRBJ2-6, with no clear D. V was clipped by 4 bases and J by 4 bases, with 12 bases between them. There are 15 residues in the CDR3. Germline-derived CDR1 and CDR2 are SGHRS and YFSETQ. The CDR3 bases are TGCGCCAGCAGCCCACCGGGTTCCGGGGCCAACGTCCTGACTTTC. Translation gives CASSPPGSGANVLTF.

J is TRBJ2-5 and V is TRBV7-8; D call uncertain. Germline V CDR1 and CDR2: SGHVS, FQNEAQ. Deletions cut 4 bases from V and 1 base from J, with 4 bases between. This CDR3 has 12 amino acids. The CDR3 bases are TGTGCCAGCAGCTCTGCCCAAGAGACCCAGTACTTC. Residues: CASSSAQETQYF. Drawing the rest from reference TRBV7-8 and TRBJ2-5, the complete variable domain is GAGVSQSPRYKVAKRGQDVALRCDPISGHVSLFWYQQALGQGPEFLTYFQNEAQLDKSGLPSDRFFAERPEGSVSTLKIQRTQQEDSAVYLCASSSAQETQYFGPGTRLLVL.

The CDR3 spells CASRLKDEKLFF. CDR3 bases: TGTGCCAGCAGACTTAAGGATGAAAAACTGTTTTTT. V is TRBV6-5 and J is TRBJ1-4; no reliable D call. Germline V gene lookup returns CDR1 MNHEY and CDR2 SVGAGI. V lost 6 bases, J lost 6 bases, and 8 bases lay in between. The CDR3 runs to 12 residues.

V usage is TRBV7-3 and J usage is TRBJ2-1, with D perhaps matching TRBD1 (6 bases). The V end lost 2 bases, the J end lost 5 bases, and 7 bases lay between the germline ends. This CDR3 is built from 13 residues. Germline CDR1 is SGHTA and CDR2 is FQGTGA. CDR3 sequence (DNA): TGTGCCAGCAGCTTAGACAGGAACAATGAGCAGTTCTTC. Its translation is CASSLDRNNEQFF.

The genes are TRBV27 and TRBJ2-2, with D perhaps assigned TRBD1 or TRBD2 (5 bases each). With 3 bases removed from V and 2 bases from J, the gap between germline ends came to 10 bases. Germline lookup yields CDR1 MNHEY and CDR2 SMNVEV (reference sequence). The CDR3 runs 15 residues. Written as DNA, the CDR3 is TGTGCCAGCAGTTTCGGGACCGCTAACACCGGGGAGCTGTTTTTT. It yields the protein CASSFGTANTGELFF.

J is TRBJ2-1 and V is TRBV9; D unresolved. V was shortened by 0 bases and J by 0 bases, with 4 bases between the two germline ends. CDR3 size: 14 residues. CDR1 and CDR2 from the germline V gene are SGDLS and YYNGEE. CDR3 DNA: TGTGCCAGCAGCGTAGAGGGCTCCTACAATGAGCAGTTCTTC. Protein sequence: CASSVEGSYNEQFF.

This rearrangement joins TRBV7-8 to TRBJ2-7, with D unclear. V dropped 1 base and J dropped 0 bases, with 7 bases sitting between them. CDR1 and CDR2 (germline): SGHVS, FQNEAQ. CDR3 length: 14 residues. The CDR3 loop is CASSLVPSSYEQYV. CDR3 in DNA: TGTGCCAGCAGCTTAGTCCCTAGCTCCTACGAGCAGTACGTC.

The chain uses TRBV6-5 and TRBJ2-7; D may be TRBD2 (6 bases). The CDR3 spans 14 residues. V was trimmed by 6 bases and J by 0 bases, leaving 12 bases between them. Germline lookup yields CDR1 MNHEY and CDR2 SVGAGI. CDR3 bases: TGTGCCAGCAGACGGGACTTAAGCTCCTACGAGCAGTACGTC. Translation: CASRRDLSSYEQYV.

The rearrangement uses TRBV2 and TRBJ1-3; D uncertain. Trimming shortened V by 3 bases and J by 0 bases, and 9 bases separated the two germline ends. There are 15 residues in the CDR3. CDR1 and CDR2 (germline): SNHLY, FYNNEI. The CDR3 DNA follows: TGTGCCAGCAGTGAGTTTTGGGACTCTGGAAACACCATATATTTT. Translating gives CASSEFWDSGNTIYF.